This is a list of T cell receptor beta chains from one sample in a study of cytomegalovirus exposure and HLA in healthy donors. The data were produced by immunoSEQ multiplex PCR, yet TCRdb's version contains in-frame clones alone and is incomplete. Here the sample spans some 120,000 clones, roughly 90% being singletons. Material for sequencing was PBMCs. Receptors originate from a woman younger than 30 in good health and CMV-seronegative. Each CDR3 is given with its conserved first and last residue. D genes are given only for firm matches. Some rows mark clone size as missing; the rest say once, few, many or name a class of expanded clone.

>12|.|TRBV6-1|.|TRBJ2-7
CASRQGGYEQYF
TGTGCCAGCCGACAGGGAGGCTACGAGCAGTACTTC
>14|.|TRBV29-1|TRBD1|TRBJ2-3
CSVVDRTSTDTQYF
TGCAGCGTTGTGGACAGGACGAGCACAGATACGCAGTATTTT
>18|.|TRBV28|.|TRBJ1-1
CASTQSQGTTLLNTEAFF
TGTGCCAGCACCCAATCCCAGGGGACTACCTTATTAAACACTGAAGCTTTCTTT
>12|once|TRBV2|TRBD1|TRBJ2-7
CASRTTGKEQYF
TGTGCCAGCAGGACGACAGGGAAAGAGCAGTACTTC
>18|once|TRBV7-9|TRBD2|TRBJ2-6
CASSTQGLAGAGANVLTF
TGTGCCAGCAGCACCCAGGGACTAGCGGGAGCTGGGGCCAACGTCCTGACTTTC
>15|once|TRBV29-1|TRBD2|TRBJ2-7
CSVARRLAGDYEQYF
TGCAGCGTTGCAAGACGACTAGCGGGAGACTACGAGCAGTACTTC
>14|.|TRBV29-1|TRBD2|TRBJ2-7
CTSHTPGGVVEQYF
TGCACCTCCCATACACCCGGGGGGGTAGTCGAGCAGTACTTC
>14|.|TRBV5-1|.|TRBJ2-5
CASSTQGSGETQYF
TGCGCCAGCAGCACTCAGGGGAGTGGAGAGACCCAGTACTTC
>15|.|TRBV19|TRBD1|TRBJ2-7
CASSMGQGTIYEQYF
TGTGCCAGTAGTATGGGACAGGGGACTATCTACGAGCAGTACTTC
>13|.|TRBV27|TRBD1|TRBJ1-2
CASSLQGANGYTF
TGTGCCAGCAGCCTCCAGGGGGCGAATGGCTACACCTTC
>14|.|TRBV2|TRBD2|TRBJ2-3
CASAAGGTTDTQYF
TGTGCCAGCGCAGCGGGAGGGACAACAGATACGCAGTATTTT
>19|.|TRBV5-5|TRBD1|TRBJ1-1
CASSLYFGAGGRMNTEAFF
TGTGCCAGCAGCTTGTATTTTGGTGCAGGGGGGAGGATGAACACTGAAGCTTTCTTT
>15|.|TRBV2|.|TRBJ1-3
CASSRTGKAGNTIYF
TGTGCCAGCAGTCGTACAGGGAAGGCTGGAAACACCATATATTTT
>18|.|TRBV9|.|TRBJ2-3
CASSVGEASGASTDTQYF
TGTGCCAGCAGCGTAGGCGAGGCGAGCGGTGCTAGCACAGATACGCAGTATTTT
>15|.|TRBV27|TRBD1|TRBJ2-7
CASSLSTRGTYEQYF
TGTGCCAGCAGTTTGTCTACCAGGGGGACCTACGAGCAGTACTTC
>15|.|TRBV12-5|.|TRBJ2-3
CASGARGIGADTQYF
TGTGCTAGTGGGGCGCGCGGGATAGGCGCAGATACGCAGTATTTT
>12|.|TRBV5-1|.|TRBJ1-1
CASSLVGTEAFF
TGCGCCAGCAGCTTGGTCGGGACTGAAGCTTTCTTT
>20|.|TRBV9|TRBD2|TRBJ2-3
CASSDRLGLAGGSATDTQYF
TGTGCCAGCAGCGACCGCCTGGGACTAGCGGGAGGGTCGGCCACAGATACGCAGTATTTT
>14|.|TRBV19|TRBD1|TRBJ1-5
CASSLTGIGQPQHF
TGTGCCAGTAGTCTGACAGGGATCGGTCAGCCCCAGCATTTT
>13|.|TRBV28|TRBD2|TRBJ2-3
CASSSGSTDTQYF
TGTGCCAGCTCTAGCGGAAGCACAGATACGCAGTATTTT
>16|.|TRBV5-1|.|TRBJ2-2
CASRPPAERNTGELFF
TGCGCCAGCAGGCCCCCAGCGGAGCGGAACACCGGGGAGCTGTTTTTT
>12|.|TRBV2|.|TRBJ2-7
CAGTGSSYEQYF
TGTGCCGGCACAGGAAGCTCCTACGAGCAGTACTTC
>13|.|TRBV27|.|TRBJ2-1
CASSFLADNEQFF
TGTGCCAGCAGTTTTCTGGCGGACAATGAGCAGTTCTTC
>18|.|TRBV9|.|TRBJ2-3
CASSVKGGTQLLADTQYF
TGTGCCAGCAGCGTAAAGGGGGGGACGCAACTTCTTGCAGATACGCAGTATTTT
>11|.|TRBV20-1|.|TRBJ2-1
CSARLANEQFF
TGCAGTGCTAGACTAGCCAATGAGCAGTTCTTC
>15|.|TRBV19|TRBD1|TRBJ2-1
CASSMGQALYNEQFF
TGTGCCAGTAGTATGGGACAGGCGCTATACAATGAGCAGTTCTTC
>18|once|TRBV11-2|.|TRBJ1-2
CASSPSVGGLPLTRGYTF
TGTGCCAGCAGCCCATCAGTGGGGGGGCTCCCTTTAACGCGTGGCTACACCTTC
>14|.|TRBV6-5|TRBD1|TRBJ2-3
CASMLGQGSDTQYF
TGTGCCAGCATGCTGGGACAGGGGTCGGATACGCAGTATTTT
>15|.|TRBV10-1|TRBD1|TRBJ1-4
CASSPGTGFNEKLFF
TGCGCCAGCAGTCCCGGGACAGGGTTTAATGAAAAACTGTTTTTT
>16|.|TRBV13|TRBD2|TRBJ2-2
CASSLGGTSSTGELFF
TGTGCCAGCAGCTTAGGGGGGACTAGCAGTACCGGGGAGCTGTTTTTT
>14|.|TRBV5-6|.|TRBJ2-5
CASSLVAGARTQYF
TGTGCCAGCAGCTTGGTTGCAGGGGCGAGGACCCAGTACTTC
>15|.|TRBV19|.|TRBJ1-5
CASSIGGGAGQPQHF
TGTGCCAGTAGTATAGGGGGGGGCGCGGGTCAGCCCCAGCATTTT
>15|.|TRBV5-1|TRBD1|TRBJ1-4
CASRSHRGRGEKLFF
TGCGCCAGCAGATCTCACAGGGGGCGAGGTGAAAAACTGTTTTTT
>15|.|TRBV28|TRBD2|TRBJ2-1
CASSFGTSGNNEQFF
TGTGCCAGCAGTTTCGGGACTAGCGGAAACAATGAGCAGTTCTTC
>11|.|TRBV2|.|TRBJ2-7
CAIAGDYEQYF
TGTGCCATAGCAGGGGATTACGAGCAGTACTTC
>14|once|TRBV14|.|TRBJ2-7
CASSQTGLSYEQYF
TGTGCCAGCAGCCAAACAGGGCTTTCCTACGAGCAGTACTTC
>16|.|TRBV12-5|.|TRBJ1-5
CASGHPTGHSNQPQHF
TGTGCTAGTGGTCACCCGACAGGCCATAGCAATCAGCCCCAGCATTTT
>16|.|TRBV14|.|TRBJ2-2
CASSSLGVAVPGELFF
TGTGCCAGCAGCTCCCTCGGGGTAGCGGTCCCCGGGGAGCTGTTTTTT
>13|.|TRBV27|.|TRBJ2-7
CASSWRSGHEQYF
TGTGCCAGCTCTTGGCGCTCAGGTCACGAGCAGTACTTC
>16|.|TRBV29-1|.|TRBJ2-1
CSVEDLQGLSYNEQFF
TGCAGCGTTGAAGATCTGCAGGGACTGTCCTACAATGAGCAGTTCTTC
>14|.|TRBV19|TRBD1|TRBJ2-1
CASQRQGRYNEQFF
TGTGCCAGCCAGAGACAGGGGCGGTACAATGAGCAGTTCTTC
>16|.|TRBV4-1|TRBD2|TRBJ2-1
CASSQGRLAGVNEQFF
TGCGCCAGCAGCCAAGGAAGACTAGCGGGAGTCAATGAGCAGTTCTTC
>15|.|TRBV7-2|TRBD2|TRBJ2-7
CASSLAAGGPYEQYF
TGTGCCAGCAGCTTAGCAGCGGGAGGGCCCTACGAGCAGTACTTC
>13|.|TRBV19|TRBD1|TRBJ1-2
CASSIGQGYGYTF
TGTGCCAGTAGTATTGGACAGGGTTATGGCTACACCTTC
>17|.|TRBV9|TRBD2|TRBJ2-1
CASSVEVQSGSLNEQFF
TGTGCCAGCAGCGTAGAGGTCCAAAGCGGGAGTTTGAATGAGCAGTTCTTC
>16|once|TRBV5-1|.|TRBJ1-1
CASSFRPAGGYTEAFF
TGCGCCAGCAGCTTTAGGCCTGCGGGTGGGTACACTGAAGCTTTCTTT
>16|.|TRBV5-1|TRBD2|TRBJ2-1
CASSLAGTSGYNEQFF
TGCGCCAGCAGCTTGGCCGGGACTAGCGGTTACAATGAGCAGTTCTTC
>16|.|TRBV4-1|TRBD2|TRBJ2-5
CASSQETSATEETQYF
TGCGCCAGCAGCCAAGAGACTAGCGCGACCGAAGAGACCCAGTACTTC